These 21 T cell receptor beta chains share one sample of origin, sequenced in a study of CD8+CD57+ T cells in acquired aplastic anemia (dated by TCRdb to between 2018 and 2020). The patients picked for sequencing were ones in whom flow cytometry had shown an expansion of CD8+CD57+ cells. The listed sequencing device is Illumina HiSeq 2000. TCR beta VDJ combination and CDR3 sequence profiling used genomic DNA as the template. TCRdb trimmed public reads at Q25 via fastp, called clones via MiXCR and kept in-frame beta chains. Each entry is one CDR3 protein sequence, shown with its most common DNA and genes. The sample data list about 160,000 distinct CDR3 sequences, and over 40% of these were observed just once. The ten largest clones take up 2.5% to 3.5% of the sample. Sequencing used sorted CD4+, CD8+, or CD8+CD57+ T cells (not recorded which) from PBMCs. These receptor sequences come from a human donor with aplastic anemia.

In the case of this clonotype: A read error may explain this, as a much larger clone is one base away. This chain joins TRBV6-1 and TRBJ1-3, with D perhaps matching TRBD1 (5 bases). The CDR3 is 15 residues long. Germline CDR1 is MNHNS and CDR2 is SASEGT. The CDR3 region has the DNA TGTGCCAGCAGTCCCACGGGGGACGCTGGAAACACCGTATATTTT. This encodes CASSPTGDAGNTVYF.

A word on this clonotype: Being one base from a much bigger clone, this may be a read error. This chain uses TRBV2 with TRBJ2-7, with 9 bases matching TRBD1. Per germline, CDR1 SNHLY and CDR2 FYNNEI. V trimming: 6 bases; J trimming: 5 bases; junction bases outside the gene matches: 8. CDR3 length: 14 residues. The CDR3 nucleotides read TGTGCCAGCAGAAAACAGGGGGCCCTCCACGAGCAGTACTTC. Translation gives CASRKQGALHEQYF.

This clonotype appeared many times. The chain employs TRBV11-3 and TRBJ2-1, with 9 bases identical to TRBD2. The CDR3 length is 15 residues. V shed 4 bases and J 8 bases; nucleotides not matched to a gene: 9. Per germline, CDR1 SGHNT and CDR2 YENEEA. The CDR3 loop is CASSSGTSTLDEQFF. In DNA form, the CDR3 reads TGTGCCAGCAGCTCCGGGACTAGCACGCTAGATGAGCAGTTCTTC.

This clonotype came up many times. The chain employs TRBV10-3 and TRBJ2-7; tentatively, D is TRBD2 (7 bases). Germline CDR1 is ENHRY and CDR2 is SYGVKD. The CDR3 sequence is 15 residues long. V was clipped by 8 bases and J by 5 bases, with 22 bases between them. DNA of the CDR3: TGTGCCATCGGGGGGGGGACACCCTCGGACAACGAGCAGTACTTC. This sequence encodes CAIGGGTPSDNEQYF.

Points on this clonotype: A much larger clone sits a single nucleotide away, making a read error possible. The rearrangement joins TRBV11-1 to TRBJ2-3, with TRBD2 matching 10 bases. The trim removed 0 bases at V and 2 bases at J, leaving 8 bases unmatched. The length of the CDR3 is 18 residues. CDR1 is SGHAT and CDR2 is FQDESV in the germline V gene (reference sequence). The CDR3 region is CASSLATSGLIPTDTQYF. DNA for the CDR3: TGTGCCAGCAGCTTAGCGACTAGCGGGTTAATCCCCACAGATACGCAGTATTTT.

In this sample, this clonotype turned up many times. The V call is TRBV15, the J call TRBJ2-1, with TRBD1 as a possible D gene (5 bases). Per germline, CDR1 LNHNV and CDR2 YYDKDF (reference sequence). V gave up 0 bases and J gave up 5 bases, with 17 bases separating them. The CDR3 has 17 amino acids. This CDR3 is CATSRDKGLGGHNEQFF. CDR3 nucleotides: TGTGCCACCAGCAGAGATAAGGGGTTAGGTGGACACAATGAGCAGTTCTTC.

A few counts support this clonotype. The gene calls are TRBV10-3 and TRBJ1-5, with a tentative D call TRBD1 (5 bases). Per germline, CDR1 ENHRY and CDR2 SYGVKD. The CDR3 extends over 13 amino acids. V lost 6 bases, J lost 5 bases, and 11 bases lay in between. The CDR3: CAISAGPDQPQHF. CDR3 coding DNA: TGTGCCATCAGCGCAGGGCCAGATCAGCCCCAGCATTTT.

The sample holds many counts of this clonotype. The J gene is TRBJ2-7, the V gene TRBV7-9, with 7 nucleotides matching TRBD1. CDR3 length: 15 amino acids. With V trimmed by 1 base and J by 2 bases, 5 bases remained unmatched. CDR1 is SEHNR, CDR2 FQNEAQ, per germline (reference sequence). The CDR3 DNA reads TGTGCCAGCAGCTTAGGTGGGACAGTGGCCTACGAGCAGTACTTC. It encodes CASSLGGTVAYEQYF.

The V gene is TRBV25-1, the J gene TRBJ2-2; D is perhaps TRBD1 (5 bases). This CDR3 spans 15 amino acids. Trimming cost V 2 bases and J 1 base, with 8 bases left between them. The germline V gene has CDR1 MGHDK and CDR2 SYGVNS. In DNA form, the CDR3 reads TGTGCCAGCAGTGAACAGGGATTGAACACCGGGGAGCTGTTTTTT. Protein: CASSEQGLNTGELFF.

The chain carries TRBV10-3 and TRBJ2-1, with 7 bases lining up with TRBD1. From germline, CDR1 is ENHRY and CDR2 SYGVKD. The trim removed 4 bases at V and 1 base at J, leaving 1 base unmatched. The CDR3 loop spans 14 amino acids. CDR3: CAISGQGSYNEQFF. The DNA of the CDR3 is TGTGCCATCAGTGGACAGGGATCCTACAATGAGCAGTTCTTC.

This clonotype was seen more than once but under ten times. The V and J genes are TRBV11-3 and TRBJ2-5; 13 bases are a match to TRBD2. Germline-derived CDR1 and CDR2 are SGHNT and YENEEA. V was clipped by 4 bases and J by 5 bases; unmatched bases: 7. The CDR3 loop spans 16 amino acids. The DNA of the CDR3 is TGTGCCAGCAGCTCACAACTAGCGGGGGGGCGGGAGACCCAGTACTTC. This gives the protein CASSSQLAGGRETQYF.

At least ten counts were recorded for this clonotype. The gene calls are TRBV20-1 and TRBJ2-5; 7 bases fit TRBD2. Germline assignment: CDR1 DFQATT and CDR2 SNEGSKA (reference sequence). V trimming: 5 bases; J trimming: 5 bases; junction bases outside the gene matches: 5. The CDR3 length is 12 residues. The CDR3 loop reads CSAGWGGETQYF. CDR3 sequence (DNA): TGCAGTGCTGGATGGGGAGGGGAGACCCAGTACTTC.

This chain joins TRBV10-3 and TRBJ2-1; D is undetermined. Trimming left V 0 bases short and J 6 bases short, with 12 bases between. Germline assignment: CDR1 ENHRY and CDR2 SYGVKD. The CDR3 covers 15 residues. This CDR3 is CAISESTTLGNEQFF. CDR3 sequence (DNA): TGTGCCATCAGTGAGTCGACAACCCTAGGCAATGAGCAGTTCTTC.

The chain carries TRBV2 and TRBJ2-7; D remains unclear. CDR1 and CDR2 (germline): SNHLY, FYNNEI. The CDR3 contains 14 residues. V was cut by 5 bases and J by 5 bases, with 16 bases left in between. CDR3 sequence (DNA): TGTGCCAGCAGTTCCCTTCACCGGGCGCACGAGCAGTACGTC. This codes for CASSSLHRAHEQYV.

The CDR3 nucleotides read TGTGCCAGCAGCCACAGACAGACAGTACAAGAGACCCAGTACTTC. This gives the protein CASSHRQTVQETQYF. The V gene is TRBV7-9, the J gene TRBJ2-5; D perhaps matches TRBD1 (5 bases). This CDR3 has 15 residues. Germline V gene lookup returns CDR1 SEHNR and CDR2 FQNEAQ (reference sequence). V lost 5 bases and J 2 bases, leaving 15 bases between the germline ends.

This clonotype occurred many times. J is TRBJ2-2 and V is TRBV6-5; the match to TRBD1 covers 9 bases. J was trimmed by 7 bases and V by 3 bases; bases with no gene match: 6. The V gene's germline CDR1 is MNHEY and CDR2 SVGAGI. This CDR3 contains 15 residues. CDR3 loop: CASSYGDRVVGELFF. CDR3 nucleotide sequence: TGTGCCAGCAGTTATGGGGACAGGGTGGTCGGGGAGCTGTTTTTT.

This clonotype was seen at least ten times. The rearrangement links TRBV7-8 to TRBJ1-2; TRBD1 aligns across 8 bases. CDR3 length equals 16 residues. The J segment lost 7 bases and the V segment lost 1 base, leaving 11 bases of the junction unmatched. Germline CDR1 is SGHVS and CDR2 is FQNEAQ. The CDR3 protein is CASSLGPPTGAVGYTF. The CDR3 nucleotides are TGTGCCAGCAGCTTAGGCCCTCCGACAGGGGCGGTTGGCTACACCTTC.

The chain employs TRBV19 and TRBJ1-4, with D unresolved. The germline V and J ends were trimmed by 3 bases and 6 bases, with 8 bases remaining between them. This CDR3 comprises 13 residues. CDR1 and CDR2 (germline): LNHDA, SQIVND (reference sequence). For the CDR3, the DNA is TGTGCCAGTAGTATCGTTCGGGATGAAAAACTGTTTTTT. Its protein is CASSIVRDEKLFF.

This clonotype was seen at least ten times. The V call is TRBV5-1, the J call TRBJ2-2, with TRBD2 matching 13 bases. This CDR3 is built from 17 residues. J gave up 2 bases and V 3 bases, and 4 bases lay outside the gene matches. Germline-derived CDR1 and CDR2 are SGHRS and YFSETQ. CDR3 nucleotide sequence: TGCGCCAGCAGCTGGACTAGCGGGGGCCTTAACACCGGGGAGCTGTTTTTT. It is translated as CASSWTSGGLNTGELFF.

This clonotype was seen ten or more times. V and J are TRBV19 and TRBJ1-6, with 10 bases lining up with TRBD1. The CDR3 extends over 16 amino acids. V lost 4 bases, J lost 3 bases, and 3 bases stayed unmatched. Germline values: CDR1 LNHDA, CDR2 SQIVND (reference sequence). The CDR3, as DNA: TGTGCCAGTAGTAACCGGGACAGGGGCTATAATTCACCCCTCCACTTT. As protein: CASSNRDRGYNSPLHF.

The rearrangement uses TRBV25-1 and TRBJ1-1; no firm D call. The CDR3 has 14 amino acids. From germline, CDR1 is MGHDK and CDR2 SYGVNS. Trimming took off 6 bases at V and 1 base at J, with 12 bases between the two ends. CDR3 in amino acids: CASRRDPENTEAFF. In DNA form, the CDR3 reads TGTGCCAGCAGGAGAGACCCCGAGAACACTGAAGCTTTCTTT.